A selection of T cell receptor beta chains follows, all from one sample in a study of blood T cell repertoires in COVID-19. The method was immunoSEQ multiplex PCR; TCRdb's version includes in-frame clones alone and lacks a portion of them. The sample shows more than 350,000 clones, roughly 89% of them seen only once. The sequencing sample was made of PBMCs or T cells enriched from blood (not recorded which). All receptors come from a woman aged 50 to 60 who had recovered from COVID-19. CDR3s include the opening cysteine and the closing phenylalanine or tryptophan. A D gene is named only where the DNA matches it firmly. Only some rows state a clone size, as once, few, many or a class for expanded clones.

J gene: TRBJ2-3; D gene: NA; V gene: TRBV5-8; clone size: once; CDR3 protein: CASSLGVVQGSMNWDTQYF; CDR3 DNA: TGTGCCAGCAGCTTGGGAGTCGTGCAGGGGAGTATGAATTGGGATACGCAGTATTTT
J gene: TRBJ2-1; D gene: NA; V gene: TRBV5-1; clone size: NA; CDR3 protein: CASSFDTARPNEQFF; CDR3 DNA: TGCGCCAGCAGCTTTGACACAGCACGACCCAATGAGCAGTTCTTC
J gene: TRBJ1-5; D gene: NA; V gene: TRBV28; clone size: NA; CDR3 protein: CASLWTDRSNQPQHF; CDR3 DNA: TGTGCCAGCCTATGGACAGACAGAAGCAATCAGCCCCAGCATTTT
J gene: TRBJ2-7; D gene: NA; V gene: TRBV9; clone size: NA; CDR3 protein: CASSVEGGQSYEQYF; CDR3 DNA: TGTGCCAGCAGCGTAGAGGGGGGGCAATCCTACGAGCAGTACTTC
J gene: TRBJ2-1; D gene: NA; V gene: TRBV7-2; clone size: NA; CDR3 protein: CASSSLNLHEQFF; CDR3 DNA: TGTGCCAGCAGCTCCTTAAATCTCCATGAGCAGTTCTTC
J gene: TRBJ1-4; D gene: TRBD1; V gene: TRBV7-9; clone size: NA; CDR3 protein: CASSLGQGNEKLFF; CDR3 DNA: TGTGCCAGCAGCTTAGGACAGGGGAATGAAAAACTGTTTTTT
J gene: TRBJ1-3; D gene: NA; V gene: TRBV3-1/TRBV3-2; clone size: few; CDR3 protein: CASSPPGINTIYF; CDR3 DNA: TGTGCCAGCAGCCCCCCGGGGATAAACACCATATATTTT
J gene: TRBJ1-1; D gene: NA; V gene: TRBV6-2/TRBV6-3; clone size: once; CDR3 protein: CASSYGSLRKASKHTEAFF; CDR3 DNA: TGTGCCAGCAGTTACGGAAGTCTCCGAAAGGCTAGCAAGCACACTGAAGCTTTCTTT
J gene: TRBJ1-1; D gene: TRBD1; V gene: TRBV2; clone size: once; CDR3 protein: CASRTGTGGAGEAFF; CDR3 DNA: TGTGCCAGCAGGACCGGGACAGGGGGCGCGGGGGAAGCTTTCTTT
J gene: TRBJ1-2; D gene: NA; V gene: TRBV11-2; clone size: NA; CDR3 protein: CASSPGEGVSGYTF; CDR3 DNA: TGTGCCAGCAGCCCGGGGGAGGGCGTTTCTGGCTACACCTTC
J gene: TRBJ2-2; D gene: TRBD1; V gene: TRBV4-1; clone size: NA; CDR3 protein: CASSDWGQGTNTGELFF; CDR3 DNA: TGCGCCAGCAGCGACTGGGGACAGGGGACGAACACCGGGGAGCTGTTTTTT
J gene: TRBJ1-1; D gene: NA; V gene: TRBV6-5; clone size: NA; CDR3 protein: CASSYSSGDAFF; CDR3 DNA: TGTGCCAGCAGTTACTCATCAGGGGACGCTTTCTTT
J gene: TRBJ1-6; D gene: NA; V gene: TRBV27; clone size: NA; CDR3 protein: CASSLTDYNSPLHF; CDR3 DNA: TGTGCCAGCAGCCTGACAGATTATAATTCACCCCTCCACTTT
J gene: TRBJ1-5; D gene: TRBD1; V gene: TRBV12-5; clone size: NA; CDR3 protein: CASGQGQGNQPQHF; CDR3 DNA: TGTGCTAGTGGTCAGGGACAGGGGAACCAGCCCCAGCATTTT
J gene: TRBJ1-2; D gene: NA; V gene: TRBV12-5; clone size: NA; CDR3 protein: CASGLAGQSRMEYF; CDR3 DNA: TGTGCTAGTGGTTTGGCCGGTCAAAGCAGGATGGAATACTTC
J gene: TRBJ1-3; D gene: TRBD1; V gene: TRBV6-5; clone size: NA; CDR3 protein: CASSYDRANGNTIYF; CDR3 DNA: TGTGCCAGCAGTTACGACAGGGCGAATGGAAACACCATATATTTT